This T cell receptor beta chain was identified in a study of blood T cells in healthy people across ages. Next came a second PCR, run for about 7 to 12 cycles, which used a sample-barcoded 5' primer along with a J-beta primer mix. In TCRdb, the 5' RACE reads were re-called with MiXCR into one record per CDR3 protein. In the table there are about 930,000 distinct CDR3 sequences, 25% to 35% of which are singletons. Germline V gives CDR1 SEHNR, CDR2 FQNEAQ (reference sequence). Germline trimming cut 6 bases from V and 6 bases from J; bases unmatched to any gene: 6. The CDR3 has 13 amino acids. The data were also submitted as part of a second study, on T cells of mothers and their children.

This chain joins TRBV7-9 and TRBJ2-3, with 7 bases lining up with TRBD1. The sequence was obtained from a woman aged 40 to 50 in good health. The sample was blood. The CDR3 spells CASSGTARDTQYF. CDR3 DNA: TGTGCCAGCAGTGGGACAGCCCGGGATACGCAGTATTTT.